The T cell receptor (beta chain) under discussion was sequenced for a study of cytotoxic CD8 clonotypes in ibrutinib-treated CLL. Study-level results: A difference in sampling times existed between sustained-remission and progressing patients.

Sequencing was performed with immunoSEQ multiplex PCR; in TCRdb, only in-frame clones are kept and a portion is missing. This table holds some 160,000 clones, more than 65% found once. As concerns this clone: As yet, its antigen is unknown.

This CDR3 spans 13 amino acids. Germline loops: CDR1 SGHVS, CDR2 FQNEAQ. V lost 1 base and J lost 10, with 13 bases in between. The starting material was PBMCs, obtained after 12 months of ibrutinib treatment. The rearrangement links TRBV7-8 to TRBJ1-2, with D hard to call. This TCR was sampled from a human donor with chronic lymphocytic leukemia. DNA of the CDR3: TGTGCCAGCAGCTTAGGTTCGCGGGAGATCTACACCTTC. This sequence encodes CASSLGSREIYTF.